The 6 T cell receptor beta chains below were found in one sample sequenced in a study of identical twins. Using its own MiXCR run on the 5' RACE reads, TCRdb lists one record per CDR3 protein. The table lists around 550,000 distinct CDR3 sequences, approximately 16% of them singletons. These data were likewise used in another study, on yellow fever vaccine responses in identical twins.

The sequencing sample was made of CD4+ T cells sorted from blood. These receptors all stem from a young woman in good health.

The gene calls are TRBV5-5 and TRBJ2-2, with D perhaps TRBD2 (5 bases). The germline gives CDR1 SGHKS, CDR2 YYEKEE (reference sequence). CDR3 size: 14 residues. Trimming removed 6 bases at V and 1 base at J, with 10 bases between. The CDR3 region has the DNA TGTGCCAGCAACCGGGGTCAGAACACCGGGGAGCTGTTTTTT. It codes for CASNRGQNTGELFF.

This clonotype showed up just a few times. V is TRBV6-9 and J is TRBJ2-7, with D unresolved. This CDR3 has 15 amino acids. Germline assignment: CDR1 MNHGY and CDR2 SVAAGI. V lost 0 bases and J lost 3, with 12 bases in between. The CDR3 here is CASSYSALPYYEQYV. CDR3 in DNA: TGTGCCAGCAGTTATTCAGCCTTACCCTACTACGAGCAGTACGTC.

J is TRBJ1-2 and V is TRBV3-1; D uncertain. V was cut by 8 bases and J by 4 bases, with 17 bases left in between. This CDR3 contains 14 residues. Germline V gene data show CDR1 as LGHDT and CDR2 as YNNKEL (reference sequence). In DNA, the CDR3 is TGTGCCAGCGGTTCCGGCTCCTCGGGCTATGGCTACACCTTC. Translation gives CASGSGSSGYGYTF.

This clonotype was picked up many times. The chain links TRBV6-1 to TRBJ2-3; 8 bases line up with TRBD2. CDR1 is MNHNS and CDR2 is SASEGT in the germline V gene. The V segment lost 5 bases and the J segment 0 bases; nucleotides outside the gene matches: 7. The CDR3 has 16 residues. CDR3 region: CASSPGLAASTDTQYF. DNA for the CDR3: TGTGCCAGCAGTCCCGGACTAGCAGCGAGCACAGATACGCAGTATTTT.

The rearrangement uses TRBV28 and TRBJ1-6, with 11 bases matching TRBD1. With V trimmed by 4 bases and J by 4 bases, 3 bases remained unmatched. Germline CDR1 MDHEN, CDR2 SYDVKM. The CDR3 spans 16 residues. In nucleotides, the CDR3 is TGTGCCAGCAGTTGGGGGGACAGGGGGTATAATTCACCCCTCCACTTT. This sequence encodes CASSWGDRGYNSPLHF.

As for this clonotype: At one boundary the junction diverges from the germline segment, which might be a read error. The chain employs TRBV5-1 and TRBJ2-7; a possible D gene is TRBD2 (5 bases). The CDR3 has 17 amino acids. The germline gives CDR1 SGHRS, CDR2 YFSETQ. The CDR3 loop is CASSSLTNPFSAYEQYF. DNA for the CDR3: TGCGCCAGCAGCTCATTGACTAACCCCTTCTCGGCCTACGAGCAGTATTTC.